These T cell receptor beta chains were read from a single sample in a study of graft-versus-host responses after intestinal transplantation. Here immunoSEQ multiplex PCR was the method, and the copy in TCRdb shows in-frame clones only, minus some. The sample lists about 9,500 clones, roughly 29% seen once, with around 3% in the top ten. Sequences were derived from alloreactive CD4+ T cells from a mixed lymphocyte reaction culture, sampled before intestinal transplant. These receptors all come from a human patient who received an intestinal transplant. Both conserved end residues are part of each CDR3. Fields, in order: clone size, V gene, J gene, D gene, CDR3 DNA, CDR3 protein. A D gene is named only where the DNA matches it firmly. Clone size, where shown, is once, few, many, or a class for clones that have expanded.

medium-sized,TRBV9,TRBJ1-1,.,TGTGCCAGCAGTGGACAACTGAACACTGAAGCTTTCTTT,CASSGQLNTEAFF
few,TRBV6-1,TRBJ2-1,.,TGTGCCAGCAGTGAAATTCGCTATCTTTTCTCCTACAATGAGCAGTTCTTC,CASSEIRYLFSYNEQFF
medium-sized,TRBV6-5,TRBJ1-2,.,TGTGCCAGCACCCTAACAATCCAGGGTGGATATGGCTACACCTTC,CASTLTIQGGYGYTF
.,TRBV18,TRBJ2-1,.,TGTGCCAGCTCAGCCAGGGTGAAGATGGATGAGCAGTTCTTC,CASSARVKMDEQFF
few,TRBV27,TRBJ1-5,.,TGTGCCAGCAGTGAACCGGGGTTGAGCAATCAGCCCCAGCATTTT,CASSEPGLSNQPQHF
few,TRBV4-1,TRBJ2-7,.,TGTGCCAGCAGCAACGGAGGGATGGGGTTCGAGCAGTACTTC,CASSNGGMGFEQYF
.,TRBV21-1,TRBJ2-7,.,TGTGCCAGCAGCAGCCAGACCATCTACGAGCAGTACTTC,CASSSQTIYEQYF
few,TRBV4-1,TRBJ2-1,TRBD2,TGCGCCAGCAGCTACCTAGCGGGACCAACCCCGAATGAGCAGTTCTTC,CASSYLAGPTPNEQFF
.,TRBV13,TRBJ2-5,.,TGTGCCAGCAGCACGAGCGGGGAGACCCAGTACTTC,CASSTSGETQYF
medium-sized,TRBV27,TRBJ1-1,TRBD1,TGTGCCAGCAGTTTATCGGCAGGGGGCGTTACTGAAGCTTTCTTT,CASSLSAGGVTEAFF
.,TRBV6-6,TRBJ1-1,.,TGTGCCAGCAGTTACTTGGCGGAGAACACTGAAGCTTTCTTT,CASSYLAENTEAFF
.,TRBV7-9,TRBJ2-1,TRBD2,TGTGCCAGCTCTAGCGGGAGCTCATACAATGAGCAGTTCTTC,CASSSGSSYNEQFF
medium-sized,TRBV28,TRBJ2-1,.,TGTGCCAGCAGTTTTCCCGGCCGGAGAGCCTACAATGAGCAGTTCTTC,CASSFPGRRAYNEQFF
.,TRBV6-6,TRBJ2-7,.,TGTGCCAGCTCGACTCTCTACGAGCAGTACTTC,CASSTLYEQYF
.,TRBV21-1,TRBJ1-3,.,TGTGCCAGCAGAACACAAGTGCTACAACACGCACGAAACACCATATATTTT,CASRTQVLQHARNTIYF
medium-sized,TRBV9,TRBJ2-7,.,TGTGCCAGCAGCGTATTACCCGACGGAACCTACGAGCAGTACTTC,CASSVLPDGTYEQYF
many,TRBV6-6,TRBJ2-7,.,TGTGCCAGCAGTTACTCCAGAGTTTACGAGCAGTACTTC,CASSYSRVYEQYF
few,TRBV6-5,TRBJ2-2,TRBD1,TGTGGGACGGGACAGGGAATCACCGGGGAGCTGTTTTTT,CGTGQGITGELFF
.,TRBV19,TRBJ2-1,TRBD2,TGTGCCAGTAGTATACTAGCGGGGAATGAGCAGTTCTTC,CASSILAGNEQFF